This passage covers 22 T cell receptor beta chains from one sample sequenced in a study of cytomegalovirus exposure and HLA in healthy donors. The PCR made use of 60 Vbeta and 13 Jbeta primers. TCRdb keeps only in-frame clones here, not all; method: immunoSEQ multiplex PCR. The sample table includes about 200,000 clones. The sequenced sample was PBMCs. The origin of the receptors is a man aged 25 to 40 in good health and CMV-seronegative.

The genes are TRBV28 and TRBJ1-2, with D tentatively TRBD1 (6 bases). This CDR3 has 12 residues. Trimming took off 10 bases at V and 4 bases at J, with 13 bases between the two ends. CDR1 and CDR2 from the germline V gene are MDHEN and SYDVKM. For the CDR3, the DNA is TGTGCCACCTTACAGGGTGGCTATGGCTACACCTTC. It codes for CATLQGGYGYTF.

The gene calls are TRBV7-6 and TRBJ1-5; 12 bases match TRBD1. The length of the CDR3 is 15 residues. V lost 5 bases and J lost 5; bases outside the gene matches: 4. Germline V gives CDR1 SGHVS, CDR2 FNYEAQ. DNA for the CDR3: TGTGCCAGCAGCCAGGGACAGGGGGCAGATCAGCCCCAGCATTTT. It is translated as CASSQGQGADQPQHF.

The chain couples TRBV7-8 to TRBJ2-7; 7 nucleotides align to TRBD1. Trimming cost V 4 bases and J 4 bases; bases outside gene matches: 13. This CDR3 comprises 16 residues. Germline V lookup: CDR1 SGHVS, CDR2 FQNEAQ. The CDR3 DNA reads as TGTGCCAGCAGCTCTTACCAGGGGGTGTACCAATACGAGCAGTACTTC. Translated, it gives CASSSYQGVYQYEQYF.

The rearrangement joins TRBV18 to TRBJ1-1; 8 bases map to TRBD1. The CDR3 extends over 15 amino acids. V lost 4 bases to trimming and J lost 5 bases; unmatched junction nucleotides: 9. Germline V gene lookup returns CDR1 KGHSH and CDR2 LQKENI. CDR3 region: CASSLGDRGFTEAFF. CDR3 DNA: TGTGCCAGCTCACTTGGAGACAGGGGTTTTACTGAAGCTTTCTTT.

The chain carries TRBV11-1 and TRBJ1-1; D is perhaps TRBD1 (5 bases). V lost 6 bases and J 2 bases, leaving 13 bases between the germline ends. The CDR3 runs to 14 residues. Germline V gives CDR1 SGHAT, CDR2 FQDESV (reference sequence). The CDR3 DNA is TGTGCCAGCAGGCGACGTAGGGGAAACACTGAAGCTTTCTTT. Amino acid sequence: CASRRRRGNTEAFF.

The chain employs TRBV19 and TRBJ1-4; possible D gene TRBD1, 5 bases. The CDR3 totals 14 residues. V was shortened by 3 bases and J by 4 bases, with 9 bases between the two germline ends. CDR1 and CDR2 (germline): LNHDA, SQIVND (reference sequence). The CDR3 reads CASSIRQLNEKLFF. Here the CDR3 DNA reads TGTGCCAGTAGTATCCGACAGCTTAATGAAAAACTGTTTTTT. The whole variable domain, filled in from reference TRBV19 and TRBJ1-4, reads DGGITQSPKYLFRKEGQNVTLSCEQNLNHDAMYWYRQDPGQGLRLIYYSQIVNDFQKGDIAEGYSVSREKKESFPLTVTSAQKNPTAFYLCASSIRQLNEKLFFGSGTQLSVL.

The gene calls are TRBV27 and TRBJ1-2; D possibly corresponds to TRBD1 (6 bases). The CDR3 contains 16 residues. V was clipped by 6 bases and J by 4 bases, with 21 bases between them. Germline V gene sequence: CDR1 MNHEY, CDR2 SMNVEV (reference sequence). CDR3 bases: TGTGCCAGCAGCCCGCTTCTAGGGGGAAACGGCTATGGCTACACCTTC. This encodes CASSPLLGGNGYGYTF.

The genes are TRBV19 and TRBJ1-2; 10 positions agree with TRBD1. Losses at the gene ends were 4 bases for V and 3 bases for J; bases not matched to a gene: 8. The germline CDR1 and CDR2 sequences are LNHDA and SQIVND (reference sequence). The CDR3 extends over 16 amino acids. In DNA, the CDR3 is TGTGCCAGTAGTAGACAGGGGGCTGGCGTGTACTATGGCTACACCTTC. Protein: CASSRQGAGVYYGYTF.

The gene calls are TRBV7-3 and TRBJ2-7; TRBD2 agrees at 8 bases. Per germline, CDR1 SGHTA and CDR2 FQGTGA. J was trimmed by 0 bases and V by 1 base; bases with no gene match: 8. This CDR3 comprises 17 residues. The CDR3, as DNA: TGTGCCAGCAGCTTAAGGGTCGGGAGGGGCTCCTCCTACGAGCAGTACTTC. Amino acids: CASSLRVGRGSSYEQYF.

The genes are TRBV9 and TRBJ1-2, with a weak D call TRBD1 (5 bases). Germline CDR1 and CDR2: SGDLS and YYNGEE. Trimming stripped 0 bases from V and 1 base from J, with 10 bases between. The CDR3 contains 15 residues. CDR3 protein: CASSVDPGVNYGYTF. Written as DNA, the CDR3 is TGTGCCAGCAGCGTAGATCCGGGGGTTAACTATGGCTACACCTTC.

The gene calls are TRBV6-5 and TRBJ1-2; D not resolved. CDR1 is MNHEY, CDR2 SVGAGI, per germline. Trimming stripped 5 bases from V and 7 bases from J, with 20 bases between. This CDR3 comprises 15 residues. In DNA, the CDR3 is TGTGCCAGCAGTCGATACCGGACCAGCGGGATTGGCTACACCTTC. It specifies CASSRYRTSGIGYTF.

The gene calls are TRBV18 and TRBJ2-7; TRBD1 agrees at 11 bases. In germline, CDR1 is KGHSH, CDR2 LQKENI. The V and J ends lost 3 bases and 0 bases, in that order; junction bases with no gene match: 10. This CDR3 has 18 residues. The DNA of the CDR3 is TGTGCCAGCTCACCCCCCTCGGTTGGGACAGGGGGCTCCTACGAGCAGTACTTC. It translates to CASSPPSVGTGGSYEQYF.

The CDR3 DNA follows: TGCGCCAGCAGCTTGGGGACTAGCGGAAGTAAAGAGACCCAGTACTTC. Amino acid sequence: CASSLGTSGSKETQYF. The gene calls are TRBV5-1 and TRBJ2-5; 10 bases are shared with TRBD2. CDR3 length: 16 amino acids. V lost 0 bases, J lost 3 bases, and 5 bases stayed unmatched. The germline V gene has CDR1 SGHRS and CDR2 YFSETQ.

The chain combines TRBV14 with TRBJ2-3, with D tentatively TRBD2 (7 bases). Between the trimmed V and J ends, which lost 3 bases and 0 bases, there was a span of 16 bases. Germline V gene data show CDR1 as SGHDN and CDR2 as FVKESK. The CDR3 sequence is 17 residues long. CDR3: CASSHPSAGASTDTQYF. The CDR3, as DNA: TGTGCCAGCAGCCACCCCTCTGCGGGGGCCAGCACAGATACGCAGTATTTT. The full variable domain, with the rest looked up from reference TRBV14 and TRBJ2-3, is EAGVTQFPSHSVIEKGQTVTLRCDPISGHDNLYWYRRVMGKEIKFLLHFVKESKQDESGMPNNRFLAERTGGTYSTLKVQPAELEDSGVYFCASSHPSAGASTDTQYFGPGTRLTVL.

The chain joins TRBV6-1 to TRBJ2-7; tentatively, D is TRBD2 (7 bases). V was shortened by 1 base and J by 4 bases, with 14 bases between the two germline ends. In germline, CDR1 is MNHNS, CDR2 SASEGT. This CDR3 spans 15 amino acids. Written as DNA, the CDR3 is TGTGCCAGCAGTGAAGTGAAAGGGGGGGGATACGAGCAGTACTTC. Its protein product is CASSEVKGGGYEQYF.

The chain couples TRBV6-5 to TRBJ2-7, with 8 bases aligning to TRBD1. Unmatched junction bases numbered 5, after V lost 5 bases and J lost 2 bases. Germline V gene data show CDR1 as MNHEY and CDR2 as SVGAGI. The CDR3 has 14 residues. CDR3 residues: CASSKTGATYEQYF. The CDR3 nucleotides read TGTGCCAGCAGTAAGACAGGGGCTACCTACGAGCAGTACTTC.

The gene calls are TRBV27 and TRBJ2-5, with TRBD2 identical over 11 bases. V lost 2 bases to trimming and J lost 5 bases; unmatched junction nucleotides: 7. The CDR3 is 16 amino acids. CDR1 MNHEY and CDR2 SMNVEV come from the germline V gene (reference sequence). Here the CDR3 DNA reads TGTGCCAGCAGTTTAACGGCTGGACTAGCGGGCGAGACCCAGTACTTC. This encodes CASSLTAGLAGETQYF.

The chain is built from TRBV19 and TRBJ1-3; D is unresolved. Trimming cost V 3 bases and J 3 bases, with 9 bases left between them. This CDR3 has 14 amino acids. CDR1 and CDR2 from the germline V gene are LNHDA and SQIVND (reference sequence). The CDR3 coding sequence is TGTGCCAGTAGTATCGAGGGTGGTGGAAACACCATATATTTT. It encodes CASSIEGGGNTIYF.

This sequence joins TRBV18 and TRBJ2-1; D ambiguous. Germline-derived CDR1 and CDR2 are KGHSH and LQKENI. Deletions cut 2 bases from V and 5 bases from J, with 13 bases between. This CDR3 is built from 15 residues. The CDR3 here is CASSPMRHRNNEQFF. In nucleotides, the CDR3 is TGTGCCAGCTCACCAATGCGACACCGTAACAATGAGCAGTTCTTC.

The chain employs TRBV19 and TRBJ1-2; no reliable D call. Trimming cost V 3 bases and J 7 bases, with 6 bases left between them. This CDR3 contains 11 residues. Looked up from germline, CDR1 is LNHDA and CDR2 is SQIVND (reference sequence). The CDR3 reads CASSIAGGYTF. The CDR3 nucleotides read TGTGCCAGTAGTATCGCGGGTGGCTACACCTTC.

The chain has TRBV5-1 and TRBJ1-1; 7 nucleotides match TRBD1. In germline, CDR1 is SGHRS, CDR2 YFSETQ. V trimming: 0 bases; J trimming: 0 bases; junction bases outside the gene matches: 2. The CDR3 totals 15 residues. This CDR3 is CASSLVGTVNTEAFF. The CDR3, as DNA: TGCGCCAGCAGCTTGGTTGGGACAGTGAACACTGAAGCTTTCTTT.

The chain is built from TRBV13 and TRBJ1-2, with TRBD1 identical over 11 bases. The CDR3 length is 15 residues. Losses at the gene ends were 3 bases for V and 7 bases for J; bases not matched to a gene: 7. Looked up from germline, CDR1 is PRHDT and CDR2 is FYEKMQ (reference sequence). The CDR3 nucleotides are TGTGCCAGCAGCTTCGGGACAGGGGGTCGGACTGGCTACACCTTC. Its translation: CASSFGTGGRTGYTF.